Detailed here is one TCR beta chain. This clone's antigen is unknown. No much larger clone exists at a distance of one base, and base qualities are not known. CDR1 and CDR2 are drawn from the germline V gene (reference sequence): LNHNV, YYDKDF. Trimming accounts for 1 base at V and 8 bases at J, while the number of junction bases matched to no gene is 4. The CDR3 contains 15 residues, cysteine and phenylalanine counted. Of all the DNA, just the CDR3 is kept, 45 bases in frame from base 1. These data are taken from a study of blood T cell repertoires in COVID-19 (dated by TCRdb to the early 2020s). In terms of the full investigation: The collaborator samples originated in the United States, Italy and Spain and spanned the acute and convalescent phases of COVID-19. Sample metadata almost always included a de-identified subject ID, COVID-19 status, age in years and sex. A freely available public database, intended as a resource for researchers studying the immune response to SARS-CoV-2, is where the repertoires were released. Where HLA class I and class II types were available, the types were taken from metadata supplied by the sample provider, not from assay-based typing. Deeply sampled blood TCRbeta repertoires from subjects exposed to, actively infected with, or recovered from COVID-19 were included in the dataset. Samples were obtained from the ongoing ImmuneRACE study (first 160 participants) and from some 1,300 subjects provided by 6 global collaborators. The material from the prospective study consisted of cDNA or gDNA derived from T cells, B-cell-depleted T cells, or PBMCs.

In the prospective study, participants were 18 to 89 years old, resided in about two dozen geographic areas of the United States, and were enrolled through a virtual design. In the prospective study, participants were assigned to cohorts based on the clinical history participants reported in a screening survey and a study questionnaire. Recovered participants in ImmuneRACE Cohort 3 were defined by two consecutive negative NP/OP PCR tests, clearance by a healthcare professional, or resolution of symptoms. In the prospective study, mobile phlebotomists collected whole blood, serum and a nasopharyngeal or oropharyngeal swab from each participant. Prospective study participants could optionally give additional blood draws and questionnaires over an approximately two-month period. Blood samples from the prospective study were shipped frozen or at room temperature prior to DNA extraction. Overall results and qualifications from the work: The quantity of clinical and demographic metadata differed by source and by participant and was supplied without curation.

TCRbeta CDR3 regions were amplified from genomic DNA by means of the immunoSEQ Assay, a bias-controlled multiplex PCR. In the original analysis: Within the assay, amplification of reference gene primers was used to estimate how many nucleated cells each sample contained. To quantify the absolute abundance of each unique TCRbeta CDR3 rearrangement, sequence reads were collapsed and filtered. For each sample, productive Simpson clonality was calculated as the square root of Simpson's diversity index over productive rearrangements. TCRdb provides this immuneACCESS table in a form limited to in-frame rearrangements. Some clones are lacking; in checked studies, under half of them reflect an unresolved V gene, and why the rest are absent is not known. V and J calls and clone size are given by that table; D and trimming were obtained from the DNA. This sample is represented by more than 110,000 clones; about 75% of them were singletons. Together, the top ten hold around 3% of the sample.

Material for sequencing was PBMCs or T cells enriched from blood (not recorded which). This receptor was identified in a woman aged 45 to 65 who had recovered from COVID-19. In this chain, TRBV15 is recombined with TRBJ1-6, with 8 middle bases fitting TRBD1. The DNA is as follows: TGTGCCACCAGCAGAGTAAGACAGGGGTATTCACCCCTCCACTTT. Its amino acids are CATSRVRQGYSPLHF.